The 10 T cell receptor beta chains given below trace back to one sample, sequenced in a study of blood T cell repertoires in COVID-19. TCRdb's copy holds only in-frame clones and misses some; the assay was immunoSEQ multiplex PCR. Of about 250,000 clones listed, about nine tenths are singletons. Sequences were obtained from PBMCs or T cells enriched from blood (not recorded which). All receptors derive from a man between 40 and 49 years old who had recovered from COVID-19.

The sample holds one count of this clone. CDR3 bases: TGTGCCAGCAGCTCGGGACTAGCGGGGGGGGGCGAGCAGTACTTC. Amino acid sequence: CASSSGLAGGGEQYF. The chain has TRBV11-1 and TRBJ2-7; 16 bases are a match to TRBD2. This CDR3 has 15 amino acids. In germline, CDR1 is SGHAT, CDR2 FQDESV (reference sequence). Trimming took 4 bases from V and 6 from J; bases not matched to a gene: 3.

The rearrangement links TRBV30 to TRBJ1-1, with unresolved D. The CDR3 is 12 amino acids. Germline CDR1 and CDR2: GTSNPN and SVGIG (reference sequence). V was shortened by 1 base and J by 10 bases, with 13 bases between the two germline ends. CDR3 nucleotides: TGTGCCTGGAGTGCCCACCGGGTGGGAGCTTTCTTT. Its protein is CAWSAHRVGAFF.

The chain has TRBV7-5 and TRBJ2-7; the DNA was not used to check the table's D call, TRBD2. TRBV7-5 is described as a pseudogene. This CDR3 is 17 amino acids long. The DNA for the CDR3 is TGTGTCAGAAGCTTAGATATTCGGGTGTACTTCTCCTACGAGCAGTACTTC. It translates to CVRSLDIRVYFSYEQYF.

The chain employs TRBV5-4 and TRBJ1-4; no clear D. This CDR3 has 13 residues. Per germline, CDR1 SGHNT and CDR2 YYREEE (reference sequence). Trimming stripped 4 bases from V and 6 bases from J, with 10 bases between. The CDR3 sequence: CASSGPSDEKLFF. CDR3 nucleotide sequence: TGTGCCAGCAGCGGCCCCTCCGATGAAAAACTGTTTTTT.

The table lists this clone with a few counts. The sample contains more than one DNA sequence encoding this CDR3. The V and J genes are TRBV18 and TRBJ1-1; TRBD1 matches at 10 bases. CDR1 KGHSH and CDR2 LQKENI come from the germline V gene. The CDR3 runs to 15 residues. The V segment lost 2 bases and the J segment 4 bases; nucleotides outside the gene matches: 4. The CDR3 loop is CASSPTGQGSTEAFF. The CDR3 nucleotides are TGTGCCAGCTCACCAACGGGACAGGGGTCCACTGAAGCTTTCTTT.

This chain joins TRBV25-1 and TRBJ2-5; 9 nucleotides agree with TRBD1. Germline CDR1 MGHDK, CDR2 SYGVNS. The J segment lost 4 bases and the V segment lost 5 bases, leaving 2 bases of the junction unmatched. There are 13 residues in the CDR3. CDR3 residues: CASSNRGLETQYF. CDR3 bases: TGTGCCAGCAGTAACAGGGGGCTAGAGACCCAGTACTTC. Together with reference TRBV25-1 and TRBJ2-5, the CDR3 gives the full variable domain: EADIYQTPRYLVIGTGKKITLECSQTMGHDKMYWYQQDPGMELHLIHYSYGVNSTEKGDLSSESTVSRIRTEHFPLTLESARPSHTSQYLCASSNRGLETQYFGPGTRLLVL.

The V gene is TRBV27, the J gene TRBJ2-1; the D gene is possibly TRBD1 (5 bases). The V and J ends lost 1 base and 9 bases respectively, with 10 bases between them. The length of the CDR3 is 13 residues. From germline, CDR1 is MNHEY and CDR2 SMNVEV (reference sequence). The DNA of the CDR3 is TGTGCCAGCAGTTTATGGGCAGGGTCTGAGCAGTTCTTC. Protein sequence: CASSLWAGSEQFF.

This chain links TRBV28 with TRBJ2-2; no reliable D call. Trimming pared 7 bases from V and 1 base from J, leaving 7 bases between. This CDR3 is built from 13 residues. CDR1 and CDR2 from the germline V gene are MDHEN and SYDVKM. The CDR3 region has the DNA TGTGCCAGCACCAGGATGAACACCGGGGAGCTGTTTTTT. Protein: CASTRMNTGELFF. Complete variable domain (other parts from reference TRBV28 and TRBJ2-2): DVKVTQSSRYLVKRTGEKVFLECVQDMDHENMFWYRQDPGLGLRLIYFSYDVKMKEKGDIPEGYSVSREKKERFSLILESASTNQTSMYLCASTRMNTGELFFGEGSRLTVL.

There are a few counts of this clone. J is TRBJ1-2 and V is TRBV18, with 7 bases identical to TRBD1. Germline V gives CDR1 KGHSH, CDR2 LQKENI. This CDR3 comprises 15 residues. With 3 bases clipped from V and 4 bases from J, the junction kept 8 bases outside the gene matches. The CDR3 DNA sequence: TGTGCCAGCTCACCGGTGGAAGGGGGCTCCTATGGCTACACCTTC. It translates to CASSPVEGGSYGYTF.

The chain carries TRBV30 and TRBJ1-3; D gene ambiguous. The CDR3 is 13 amino acids. Trimming cost V 4 bases and J 1 base, with 8 bases left between them. From germline, CDR1 is GTSNPN and CDR2 SVGIG (reference sequence). CDR3 DNA: TGTGCCTGGAATCTTCAGTCTGGAAACACCATATATTTT. It is translated as CAWNLQSGNTIYF.